This TCR beta chain came from a study of blood T cell repertoires in COVID-19. Study overall: From the United States, Italy and Spain came samples of acute and convalescent COVID-19.

Authors' data handling: Cell counts per sample came from amplifying reference gene primers. Some clones are missing from TCRdb's copy, which holds only in-frame ones; the method was immunoSEQ multiplex PCR. V and J calls plus clone size are reproduced from that table; the DNA served to infer D and trimming. The repertoire holds over 250,000 clones, with roughly 85% as singletons. Trimming removed 1 base at V and 5 bases at J, with 11 bases between. This CDR3 is built from 14 residues. Germline V CDR1 and CDR2: LGHDT, YNNKEL (reference sequence). The chain links TRBV3-1 (or the pseudogene TRBV3-2) to TRBJ1-1, with a weak D call TRBD1 (5 bases). This receptor was identified in a man aged 45-65 years with active or convalescent COVID-19. The sequencing input was peripheral blood. The chain's CDR3 is CASSQVRDGTEAFF. DNA for the CDR3: TGTGCCAGCAGCCAAGTCAGGGATGGAACTGAAGCTTTCTTT.